This TCR beta chain was sequenced for a study of shared T cell receptors in the human thymus. The method was immunoSEQ multiplex PCR; TCRdb's version includes in-frame clones alone and lacks a portion of them. The data contain hundreds of thousands of clones, 87% of them seen just once; the ten biggest clones take up approximately 0.0097%. Germline CDR1 MDHEN, CDR2 SYDVKM. Unmatched junction bases numbered 0, after V lost 3 bases and J lost 2 bases. The CDR3 length is 14 residues. This sample was shared with a second study, whose subject was human thymus T cells. That paper notes: Corrective surgery for congenital heart defects was being performed on the healthy Finnish infants who served as donors. Resections that were taken during corrective heart surgery supplied the thymus tissue. Thymic and blood repertoires appeared to carry a bias in their V and J gene usage. What related research reported was that thymic repertoires overlapped highly among unrelated individuals.

The chain has TRBV28 and TRBJ2-5; 10 bases align to TRBD2. The receptor was isolated from a boy less than two years old with a congenital heart defect. Sequencing was done on a sample of thymocytes. CDR3 nucleotide sequence: TGTGCCAGCAGTTTGACTAGCGGGCAAGAGACCCAGTACTTC. It yields the protein CASSLTSGQETQYF.